The rows below give T cell receptor beta chains drawn from one sample of a study of blood T cell repertoires in COVID-19. Profiling relied on immunoSEQ multiplex PCR, and the TCRdb table lists in-frame clones only, not all of them. The table records hundreds of thousands of clones, about 70% of them present only once. The specimen sequenced was peripheral blood. Receptor source: an elderly woman with acute or convalescent COVID-19. The CDR3 runs from the conserved cysteine through the conserved F or W. Each record gives: V gene, J gene, CDR3 protein.

v_gene: TRBV4-3; j_gene: TRBJ2-1; CDR3aa: CASSLRQGHEQFF
v_gene: TRBV13; j_gene: TRBJ1-1; CDR3aa: CASSFSGGARTEAFF
v_gene: TRBV29-1; j_gene: TRBJ2-7; CDR3aa: CSVRTGTGISYEQYF
v_gene: TRBV27; j_gene: TRBJ1-1; CDR3aa: CASTGGTEAFF
v_gene: TRBV3-1/TRBV3-2; j_gene: TRBJ1-5; CDR3aa: CASSLSGNQPQHF
v_gene: TRBV15; j_gene: TRBJ1-5; CDR3aa: CATSRDVTGNQPQHF
v_gene: TRBV7-9; j_gene: TRBJ1-1; CDR3aa: CASSLGQGMNTEAFF
v_gene: TRBV2; j_gene: TRBJ1-2; CDR3aa: CASSSQGLGYGYTF
v_gene: TRBV20-1; j_gene: TRBJ2-7; CDR3aa: CSASRGGGISYEQYF
v_gene: TRBV6-5; j_gene: TRBJ2-1; CDR3aa: CASVPYTINEQFF
v_gene: TRBV3-1/TRBV3-2; j_gene: TRBJ2-2; CDR3aa: CASSRSGRGTGELFF
v_gene: TRBV11-1; j_gene: TRBJ2-3; CDR3aa: CASSSLDRYTDTQYF
v_gene: TRBV4-1; j_gene: TRBJ2-2; CDR3aa: CASSQDRSSTGELFF
v_gene: TRBV9; j_gene: TRBJ1-6; CDR3aa: CASSVGPYRGSYNSPLHF
v_gene: TRBV6-5; j_gene: TRBJ2-3; CDR3aa: CASSSNGADTQYF
v_gene: TRBV6-5; j_gene: TRBJ2-1; CDR3aa: CASTPTYNEQFF
v_gene: TRBV29-1; j_gene: TRBJ2-3; CDR3aa: CSVGGGTDTQYF
v_gene: TRBV6-2/TRBV6-3; j_gene: TRBJ2-2; CDR3aa: CASSYPGLAGGDTGELFF
v_gene: TRBV6-2/TRBV6-3; j_gene: TRBJ1-4; CDR3aa: CASSYGNGGGEKLFF
v_gene: TRBV5-1; j_gene: TRBJ1-1; CDR3aa: CASSLLSQAGAEAFF
v_gene: TRBV5-4; j_gene: TRBJ1-2; CDR3aa: CASSPGQGAFYGYTF
v_gene: TRBV6-6; j_gene: TRBJ1-2; CDR3aa: CASSPGFLEGNYGYTF
v_gene: TRBV28; j_gene: TRBJ2-7; CDR3aa: CASSFRDRPYEQYF
v_gene: TRBV6-5; j_gene: TRBJ2-7; CDR3aa: CASSPSGGYEQYF
v_gene: TRBV7-9; j_gene: TRBJ2-1; CDR3aa: CASREDTNNEQFF
v_gene: TRBV27; j_gene: TRBJ1-4; CDR3aa: CASTMRGGTNEKLFF
v_gene: TRBV7-9; j_gene: TRBJ2-2; CDR3aa: CATTPGRDTGELFF
v_gene: TRBV12-5; j_gene: TRBJ1-1; CDR3aa: CASGLDSLNTEAFF
v_gene: TRBV27; j_gene: TRBJ1-6; CDR3aa: CASTNSGNSPLHF
v_gene: TRBV7-2; j_gene: TRBJ2-5; CDR3aa: CASSPRVADETQYF
v_gene: TRBV30; j_gene: TRBJ1-2; CDR3aa: CAWSWTGKGYTF
v_gene: TRBV12-2; j_gene: TRBJ2-7; CDR3aa: CASRSGTPYEQYF
v_gene: TRBV19; j_gene: TRBJ2-1; CDR3aa: CASSITGLGHGEQFF
v_gene: TRBV3-1/TRBV3-2; j_gene: TRBJ2-6; CDR3aa: CASSRGLAGGRTGANVLTF
v_gene: TRBV27; j_gene: TRBJ2-7; CDR3aa: CASSFLNRGVAGGVYEQYF
v_gene: TRBV6-5; j_gene: TRBJ2-7; CDR3aa: CASKFSGIGTYEQYF
v_gene: TRBV4-3; j_gene: TRBJ1-1; CDR3aa: CASSQDNRVPEAFF
v_gene: TRBV29-1; j_gene: TRBJ2-5; CDR3aa: CSVVRAGKAQYF
v_gene: TRBV11-1; j_gene: TRBJ2-4; CDR3aa: CASSLGTAKNIQYF
v_gene: TRBV12-3/TRBV12-4; j_gene: TRBJ1-2; CDR3aa: CASSLDRGYGYTF
v_gene: TRBV27; j_gene: TRBJ1-3; CDR3aa: CASAPTVSGNTIYF
v_gene: TRBV6-5; j_gene: TRBJ1-1; CDR3aa: CASKKGQFLEAFF
v_gene: TRBV9; j_gene: TRBJ2-3; CDR3aa: CASSVVTTTDTQYF
v_gene: TRBV6-5; j_gene: TRBJ2-1; CDR3aa: CASSSTHGVAPSKQFF